These T cell receptor beta chains were read from a single sample in a study of shared clonotypes between healthy human individuals. Some clones are missing from TCRdb's copy, which holds only in-frame ones; the method was immunoSEQ multiplex PCR. The sample yields about 2.4 million clones, roughly 93% seen once. Sequencing input: naive CD4+ T cells from PBMCs. The receptors were sampled from a man aged 18-30 years in good health. Some clones in this sample may be carry-over from other donors' samples. The CDR3 runs from the conserved cysteine through the conserved F or W. A D gene is named only where the DNA matches it firmly. Rows may omit the clone size; those that give it use once, few, many or a size class.

V gene	J gene	D gene	clone size	CDR3 protein	CDR3 DNA
TRBV28	TRBJ2-5	TRBD1	.	CASSLWTGAGETQYF	TGTGCCAGCAGTTTATGGACAGGGGCAGGAGAGACCCAGTACTTC
TRBV27	TRBJ1-4	.	.	CASSLSAVGDEKLFF	TGTGCCAGCAGTTTAAGCGCCGTCGGAGATGAAAAACTGTTTTTT
TRBV11-3	TRBJ2-7	TRBD2	.	CASSLGPSGSNHEQYF	TGTGCCAGCAGCTTGGGGCCGAGCGGGAGCAACCACGAGCAGTACTTC
TRBV27	TRBJ1-4	.	once	CASSRRYGQTATNEKLFF	TGTGCCAGCAGCCGTAGATATGGACAGACTGCAACTAATGAAAAACTGTTTTTT
TRBV2	TRBJ2-3	.	.	CASWGGPQVDTQYF	TGTGCCAGTTGGGGGGGCCCCCAAGTGGATACGCAGTATTTT
TRBV2	TRBJ2-1	TRBD2	.	CASSGTSGSYNEQFF	TGTGCCAGCAGTGGGACTAGCGGCTCCTACAATGAGCAGTTCTTC
TRBV6-6	TRBJ2-1	TRBD2	.	CASSYGGSKGNEQFF	TGTGCCAGCAGTTACGGCGGGAGTAAAGGGAATGAGCAGTTCTTC
TRBV7-2	TRBJ2-7	TRBD1	.	CASSWGQSSYEQYF	TGTGCCAGCAGCTGGGGACAGAGTTCCTACGAGCAGTACTTC
TRBV29-1	TRBJ2-7	TRBD2	.	CSVVRLAGGYEQYF	TGCAGCGTCGTCCGACTAGCGGGCGGATACGAGCAGTACTTC
TRBV7-9	TRBJ2-4	TRBD2	.	CASSLVETSGSRGIQYF	TGTGCCAGCAGCTTAGTGGAGACTAGCGGGAGTCGGGGGATTCAGTACTTC
TRBV15	TRBJ1-3	.	.	CATRLVSGNTIYF	TGTGCCACCAGATTGGTCTCTGGAAACACCATATATTTT
TRBV28	TRBJ1-2	.	once	CASSSQGPRYGYTF	TGTGCCAGCAGTTCACAGGGACCCCGCTATGGCTACACCTTC
TRBV2	TRBJ1-1	.	.	CASGMNTEAFF	TGTGCCAGCGGAATGAACACTGAAGCTTTCTTT
TRBV4-3	TRBJ1-4	TRBD1	once	CASSQRNRGGDEKLFF	TGCGCCAGCAGCCAACGAAACAGGGGGGGGGATGAAAAACTGTTTTTT
TRBV7-2	TRBJ2-5	.	.	CASSLATAAPGETQYF	TGTGCCAGCAGCTTAGCCACAGCCGCCCCGGGAGAGACCCAGTACTTC
TRBV7-2	TRBJ1-4	TRBD1	once	CASSPNQGDYEKLFF	TGTGCCAGCAGCCCAAACCAGGGGGACTATGAAAAACTGTTTTTT
TRBV10-1	TRBJ2-3	TRBD2	.	CASSALGAGETDTQYF	TGCGCCAGCAGTGCGCTTGGAGCGGGAGAAACAGATACGCAGTATTTT
TRBV6-5	TRBJ1-4	TRBD1	.	CASSPRGLSEKLFF	TGTGCCAGCAGTCCCAGGGGGCTGAGTGAAAAACTGTTTTTT
TRBV6-5	TRBJ2-7	.	.	CASSYSEFYEQYF	TGTGCCAGCAGTTACTCAGAATTCTACGAGCAGTACTTC
TRBV2	TRBJ1-4	.	.	CASQLGAGKLFF	TGTGCCAGTCAACTGGGGGCTGGAAAACTGTTTTTT
TRBV28	TRBJ2-2	.	.	CASSFGRPNTGELFF	TGTGCCAGCAGTTTCGGACGGCCGAACACCGGGGAGCTGTTTTTT
TRBV29-1	TRBJ2-5	TRBD1	once	CSVEQGVRETQYF	TGCAGCGTTGAACAGGGGGTAAGAGAGACCCAGTACTTC
TRBV19	TRBJ2-5	.	.	CASSQGETQYF	TGTGCCAGTAGCCAGGGGGAGACCCAGTACTTC
TRBV9	TRBJ1-1	.	.	CASSVFGGTEAFF	TGTGCCAGCAGCGTATTCGGGGGCACTGAAGCTTTCTTT
TRBV5-6	TRBJ2-7	.	.	CASSSRGGYEQYF	TGTGCCAGCAGCTCGCGCGGAGGATACGAGCAGTACTTC
TRBV6-6	TRBJ1-2	TRBD1	.	CASSSPEQGGYGYTF	TGTGCCAGCAGTTCTCCAGAACAGGGGGGCTATGGCTACACCTTC
TRBV27	TRBJ2-7	.	.	CASSLFWAGRSYEQYF	TGTGCCAGCAGTTTATTTTGGGCGGGAAGGTCCTACGAGCAGTACTTC
TRBV27	TRBJ2-7	.	.	CASSLIGGAYEQYF	TGTGCCAGCAGTTTAATTGGGGGTGCCTACGAGCAGTACTTC
TRBV11-3	TRBJ2-1	TRBD2	.	CASSYAAGSSYNEQFF	TGTGCCAGCAGTTACGCAGCGGGAAGCTCCTACAATGAGCAGTTCTTC
TRBV7-3	TRBJ2-2	.	.	CASSEKTATGELFF	TGTGCCAGCAGCGAAAAGACAGCCACCGGGGAGCTGTTTTTT
TRBV5-1	TRBJ2-5	TRBD1	.	CASSLITGGKETQYF	TGCGCCAGCAGCTTGATTACAGGGGGAAAAGAGACCCAGTACTTC
TRBV11-2	TRBJ1-2	.	.	CASSLPSVATPYGYTF	TGTGCCAGCAGCCTCCCCTCCGTCGCCACTCCCTATGGCTACACCTTC
TRBV28	TRBJ2-7	.	.	CASTPGRGRPRYEQYF	TGTGCCAGCACCCCCGGGCGGGGGCGCCCACGGTACGAGCAGTACTTC
TRBV5-1	TRBJ2-7	.	.	CASSLVTGSIALSGEQYF	TGCGCCAGCAGCTTGGTAACAGGATCGATTGCTCTCTCCGGGGAGCAGTACTTC
TRBV27	TRBJ2-1	.	.	CASSRLLSDEQFF	TGTGCCAGCAGTCGTTTATTGAGCGATGAGCAGTTCTTC
TRBV7-2	TRBJ2-3	TRBD2	.	CASSSPGLAGDTQYF	TGTGCCAGCAGCTCACCGGGACTAGCGGGAGATACGCAGTATTTT
TRBV28	TRBJ1-5	TRBD1	once	CASSRPGQGKNQPQHF	TGTGCCAGCAGTCGCCCAGGACAGGGGAAAAATCAGCCCCAGCATTTT
TRBV6-6	TRBJ2-5	.	.	CASSYRLGQETQYF	TGTGCCAGCAGTTATCGACTAGGCCAAGAGACCCAGTACTTC
TRBV28	TRBJ1-4	TRBD1	.	CASSADRGREKLFF	TGTGCCAGCAGTGCTGACAGGGGTCGGGAAAAACTGTTTTTT
TRBV4-1	TRBJ2-2	TRBD2	.	CASSQYSGANTGELFF	TGCGCCAGCAGCCAATATAGCGGGGCTAACACCGGGGAGCTGTTTTTT
TRBV6-5	TRBJ1-2	TRBD1	.	CASRTGGRIGYTF	TGTGCCAGCAGGACAGGGGGGCGGATTGGCTACACCTTC
TRBV5-1	TRBJ1-1	.	.	CASSTGLNTEAFF	TGCGCCAGCAGCACAGGATTGAACACTGAAGCTTTCTTT
TRBV5-4	TRBJ2-3	.	.	CASSQQGRVTSTDTQYF	TGTGCCAGCAGCCAGCAGGGGCGGGTCACTTCCACAGATACGCAGTATTTT